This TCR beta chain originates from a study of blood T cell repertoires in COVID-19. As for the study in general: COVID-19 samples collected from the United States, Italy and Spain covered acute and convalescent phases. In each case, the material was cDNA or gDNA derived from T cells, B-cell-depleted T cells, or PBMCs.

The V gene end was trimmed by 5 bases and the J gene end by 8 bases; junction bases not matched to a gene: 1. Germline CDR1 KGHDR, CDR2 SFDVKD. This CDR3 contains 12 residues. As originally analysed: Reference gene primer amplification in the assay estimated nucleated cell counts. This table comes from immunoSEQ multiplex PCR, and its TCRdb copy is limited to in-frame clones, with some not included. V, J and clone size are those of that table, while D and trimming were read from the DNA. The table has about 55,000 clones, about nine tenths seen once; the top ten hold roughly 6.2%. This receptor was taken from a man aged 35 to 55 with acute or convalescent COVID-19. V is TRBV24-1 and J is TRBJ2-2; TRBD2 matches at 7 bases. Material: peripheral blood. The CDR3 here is CATSGLAGELFF. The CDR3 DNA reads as TGTGCCACCAGTGGACTAGCTGGGGAGCTGTTTTTT.